The 8 T cell receptor beta chains below were found in one sample sequenced in a study of T cells in Graves' hyperthyroidism and ophthalmopathy. Researchers took RNA transcripts and amplified the TCR beta CDR3 regions from them. HTBI primers drove first-round RT-PCR of the TCR CDR3. TCRdb passed the multiplex PCR reads through MiXCR, listing each CDR3 protein once. The sample comprises around 180,000 distinct CDR3 sequences, about a sixth of which are singletons, and 25% to 30% rests with the top ten. The sample taken for sequencing was blood. The receptors originated from a woman aged 45-65 years with Graves' hyperthyroidism.

J is TRBJ2-3 and V is TRBV9; TRBD2 matches 8 bases. CDR1 SGDLS and CDR2 YYNGEE come from the germline V gene. The CDR3 has 15 residues. V dropped 3 bases and J dropped 2; count of bases not matched to a gene: 5. CDR3 nucleotides: TGTGCCAGCAGCGGGGGACTAGTGAACACAGATACGCAGTATTTT. Amino acids: CASSGGLVNTDTQYF.

The table lists this clonotype with a few counts. The genes are TRBV5-6 and TRBJ2-7, with a possible D match to TRBD2 (6 bases). Trimming removed 6 bases from V and 5 bases from J, with 18 bases in between. The CDR3 has 14 amino acids. Germline values: CDR1 SGHDT, CDR2 YYEEEE. CDR3 nucleotides: TGTGCCAGCACCCCCTGGGGGGAGACCCACGAGCAGTACTTC. Translated: CASTPWGETHEQYF. The whole variable domain, remainder taken from reference TRBV5-6 and TRBJ2-7, is DAGVTQSPTHLIKTRGQQVTLRCSPKSGHDTVSWYQQALGQGPQFIFQYYEEEERQRGNFPDRFSGHQFPNYSSELNVNALLLGDSALYLCASTPWGETHEQYFGPGTRLTVT.

This clonotype was detected ten times or more. In DNA, the CDR3 is TGCAGTGCTAGAGATCGGATCAGCATGAACACTGAAGCTTTCTTT. This codes for CSARDRISMNTEAFF. The chain joins TRBV20-1 to TRBJ1-1; D gene uncertain. V was clipped by 0 bases and J by 0 bases, with 11 bases between them. CDR1 DFQATT and CDR2 SNEGSKA come from the germline V gene (reference sequence). The length of the CDR3 is 15 residues.

The gene calls are TRBV6-2 or TRBV6-3 and TRBJ1-6; D uncertain. V gave up 4 bases and J gave up 9 bases, with 13 bases separating them. Germline values: CDR1 MNHEY, CDR2 SVGEGT. The CDR3 spans 14 residues. As DNA, the CDR3 is TGTGCCAGCAGTTCACGCGGGGAGCGTTCACCCCTCCACTTT. It codes for CASSSRGERSPLHF.

In its sample, this clonotype was seen many times. The chain employs TRBV5-1 and TRBJ2-3, with 8 bases lining up with TRBD1. The CDR3 totals 15 residues. CDR1 is SGHRS, CDR2 YFSETQ, per germline. Trimming cost V 4 bases and J 5 bases; bases outside gene matches: 9. The CDR3 protein is CASSTGTGSGDTQYF. The DNA of the CDR3 is TGCGCCAGCAGCACCGGGACAGGCAGTGGAGATACGCAGTATTTT.

The chain is built from TRBV5-4 and TRBJ2-1; D might be TRBD1 (6 bases). V was cut by 3 bases and J by 4 bases, with 17 bases left in between. The CDR3 length is 16 residues. CDR1 SGHNT and CDR2 YYREEE come from the germline V gene (reference sequence). The CDR3 region is CASSSKTGAPYNEQFF. The CDR3 DNA sequence: TGTGCCAGCAGCTCGAAGACAGGCGCCCCTTACAATGAGCAGTTCTTC.

The CDR3 nucleotides read TGCAGTGCTGCAGGGAACCTAGGAAACACCATATATTTT. It yields the protein CSAAGNLGNTIYF. This sequence joins TRBV20-1 and TRBJ1-3; D might be TRBD1 (5 bases). Germline V lookup: CDR1 DFQATT, CDR2 SNEGSKA (reference sequence). The CDR3 spans 13 residues. V lost 5 bases to trimming and J lost 4 bases, with 12 bases between them.

This clonotype was detected ten times or more. J is TRBJ2-1 and V is TRBV7-3, with unresolved D. Trimming stripped 5 bases from V and 4 bases from J, with 9 bases between. This CDR3 has 13 residues. CDR1 is SGHTA, CDR2 FQGTGA, per germline. CDR3 sequence reads: CASSRTEYNEQFF. The CDR3 DNA reads TGTGCCAGCAGCCGAACGGAGTACAATGAGCAGTTCTTC.